These 19 T cell receptor beta chains share one sample of origin, sequenced in a study of Graves' ophthalmopathy and Graves' hyperthyroidism. For repertoire sequencing, the TCR beta CDR3 regions were amplified from RNA transcripts. HTBI primers were used in a first-round RT-PCR, which preceded a second-round multiplex PCR. Using its own MiXCR run on the multiplex PCR reads, TCRdb lists one record per CDR3 protein. The sample carries more than 550,000 distinct CDR3 sequences, over 40% recorded once. Sequenced: peripheral blood. These receptors all come from an adult man with Graves' ophthalmopathy.

As to this clonotype: A much larger clone differs by one base, so this may be a read error. The chain is built from TRBV10-3 and TRBJ1-6; D might be TRBD1 (6 bases). V gave up 4 bases and J gave up 10 bases, with 17 bases separating them. Germline V gene sequence: CDR1 ENHRY, CDR2 SYGVKD. CDR3 length: 15 amino acids. The CDR3 nucleotides read TGTGCCATCAGTGCGCTACAGGGTGTGGGATCACCCCTCCACTTT. Protein sequence: CAISALQGVGSPLHF.

Many counts were recorded for this clonotype. J is TRBJ2-2 and V is TRBV2; D is perhaps TRBD2 (5 bases). Germline CDR1 reads SNHLY; CDR2 reads FYNNEI. There are 13 residues in the CDR3. The germline V and J ends were trimmed by 7 bases and 4 bases, with 10 bases remaining between them. The CDR3 nucleotides are TGTGCCAGCATTGGGGAGCCCACCGGGGAGCTGTTTTTT. As protein: CASIGEPTGELFF.

J is TRBJ1-1 and V is TRBV4-3, with D uncertain. The CDR3 covers 16 residues. Per the germline V gene, CDR1 is LGHNA and CDR2 is YSLEER. Trimming shortened V by 3 bases and J by 3 bases, and 17 bases separated the two germline ends. CDR3 in DNA: TGCGCCAGCAGCCACCCGGGAGGTCAAACCTACACTGAAGCTTTCTTT. This gives the protein CASSHPGGQTYTEAFF.

This clonotype came up a few times. V usage is TRBV5-1 and J usage is TRBJ2-2, with 12 bases aligning to TRBD2. This CDR3 has 19 amino acids. The V gene end was trimmed by 4 bases and the J gene end by 4 bases; junction bases not matched to a gene: 14. Per germline, CDR1 SGHRS and CDR2 YFSETQ. This chain's CDR3 is CASSQTPAGLAGSTGELFF. CDR3 bases: TGCGCCAGCAGCCAGACACCAGCCGGACTAGCGGGATCCACCGGGGAGCTGTTTTTT. The entire variable domain, with the rest obtained from reference TRBV5-1 and TRBJ2-2, is as follows: KAGVTQTPRYLIKTRGQQVTLSCSPISGHRSVSWYQQTPGQGLQFLFEYFSETQRNKGNFPGRFSGRQFSNSRSEMNVSTLELGDSALYLCASSQTPAGLAGSTGELFFGEGSRLTVL.

The genes are TRBV11-3 and TRBJ1-1; D remains unclear. The CDR3 is made up of 14 amino acids. The V gene lost 5 bases and the J gene lost 0 bases, with 10 bases spanning the gap. Germline V gene data show CDR1 as SGHNT and CDR2 as YENEEA. CDR3 nucleotides: TGTGCCAGCAGCGACGGAGTTATGAACACTGAAGCTTTCTTT. Encoded protein: CASSDGVMNTEAFF.

V is TRBV2 and J is TRBJ1-1, with TRBD1 as a possible D gene (5 bases). This CDR3 region has 12 residues. Trimming removed 7 bases from V and 7 bases from J, with 13 bases in between. Germline lookup yields CDR1 SNHLY and CDR2 FYNNEI. CDR3: CASNRDGDEAFF. The CDR3 DNA follows: TGTGCCAGCAACCGGGACGGTGATGAAGCTTTCTTT.

This chain connects TRBV15 to TRBJ2-5; 7 nucleotides align to TRBD1. The V segment lost 1 base and the J segment 11 bases; nucleotides outside the gene matches: 10. The germline V gene has CDR1 LNHNV and CDR2 YYDKDF (reference sequence). The CDR3 spans 14 residues. The CDR3 DNA is TGTGCCACCAGCAGAGGACAGGGCCACAATGAGCAGTACTTC. This encodes CATSRGQGHNEQYF.

This clonotype was recorded many times. The V gene is TRBV3-1, the J gene TRBJ2-5; TRBD1 or TRBD2 may be the D gene (6 bases each). The germline gives CDR1 LGHDT, CDR2 YNNKEL (reference sequence). This CDR3 is 14 amino acids long. Deletions cut 2 bases from V and 5 bases from J, with 12 bases between. In nucleotides, the CDR3 is TGTGCCAGCAGCCAACAGGGGAGGCACGAGACCCAGTACTTC. Amino acid sequence: CASSQQGRHETQYF.

Many counts were recorded for this clonotype. This chain links TRBV25-1 with TRBJ1-5; D unclear. From germline, CDR1 is MGHDK and CDR2 SYGVNS. The ends were cut back, 2 bases at V and 0 bases at J, with 11 bases in the middle. The CDR3 contains 16 residues. In DNA form, the CDR3 reads TGTGCCAGCAGTGAAGGGCAGAAGAATAGCAATCAGCCCCAGCATTTT. Translating gives CASSEGQKNSNQPQHF.

Remarks on this clonotype: This sequence may be a read error, since a much larger clone differs from it by one base. DNA of the CDR3: TGTGCCAGCAGTACGGGACAGCTCTACGAGCAGTACTTC. It codes for CASSTGQLYEQYF. V and J are TRBV2 and TRBJ2-7; 7 bases line up with TRBD1. V trimming: 5 bases; J trimming: 3 bases; junction bases outside the gene matches: 4. The CDR3 extends over 13 amino acids. From germline, CDR1 is SNHLY and CDR2 FYNNEI.

This clonotype has ten or more counts. The V gene is TRBV25-1, the J gene TRBJ1-4, with D possibly matching TRBD1 (5 bases). V was trimmed by 5 bases and J by 8 bases, leaving 21 bases between them. The V gene's germline CDR1 is MGHDK and CDR2 SYGVNS. The CDR3 has 16 amino acids. The CDR3 DNA sequence: TGTGCCAGCAGTAGTTCAAGGGGACGAAGGGAGGAAAAACTGTTTTTT. Translated: CASSSSRGRREEKLFF.

This sequence joins TRBV9 and TRBJ2-2; D may correspond to TRBD1 or TRBD2 (6 bases each). Germline V lookup: CDR1 SGDLS, CDR2 YYNGEE. Deletions cut 0 bases from V and 4 bases from J, with 10 bases between. This CDR3 has 15 residues. Here the CDR3 reads CASSVGQEGTGELFF. The CDR3 coding sequence is TGTGCCAGCAGCGTAGGACAGGAGGGCACCGGGGAGCTGTTTTTT.

This clonotype showed up many times. The rearrangement joins TRBV7-8 to TRBJ1-5; D unresolved. Germline assignment: CDR1 SGHVS and CDR2 FQNEAQ. Trimming pared 0 bases from V and 1 base from J, leaving 7 bases between. The CDR3 extends over 15 amino acids. This CDR3 is CASSLAGESNQPQHF. CDR3 sequence (DNA): TGTGCCAGCAGCTTAGCCGGGGAAAGCAATCAGCCCCAGCATTTT.

The chain carries TRBV7-8 and TRBJ1-2, with D possibly TRBD1 on 6 matching bases. This CDR3 spans 15 amino acids. Germline CDR1 reads SGHVS; CDR2 reads FQNEAQ. Trimming took 6 bases from V and 6 from J, leaving 20 bases between them. The CDR3 DNA reads TGTGCCAGCAGGAACCCACCCGGGGGGCGGAATGGCTACACCTTC. Its protein product is CASRNPPGGRNGYTF.

The V gene is TRBV7-8, the J gene TRBJ1-2, with 10 bases fitting TRBD1. The J segment lost 7 bases and the V segment lost 5 bases, leaving 13 bases of the junction unmatched. The germline V gene encodes CDR1 SGHVS and CDR2 FQNEAQ. The CDR3 has 16 amino acids. The chain's CDR3 is CASSPRPGQGRGGYTF. The CDR3 region has the DNA TGTGCCAGCAGCCCAAGACCGGGACAGGGGAGGGGTGGCTACACCTTC.

This clonotype was counted only a few times. The CDR3: CAFVDTGDEKLFF. CDR3 sequence (DNA): TGTGCCTTTGTAGACACGGGGGATGAAAAACTGTTTTTT. The rearrangement uses TRBV30 and TRBJ1-4, with D possibly TRBD1 on 5 matching bases. CDR1 is GTSNPN, CDR2 SVGIG, per germline (reference sequence). The germline V and J ends were trimmed by 7 bases and 6 bases, with 15 bases remaining between them. The CDR3 is 13 residues long.

This chain joins TRBV10-3 and TRBJ2-5; 12 nucleotides match TRBD2. The CDR3 spans 17 residues. Unmatched junction bases numbered 10, after V lost 3 bases and J lost 5 bases. Germline V gives CDR1 ENHRY, CDR2 SYGVKD. In DNA, the CDR3 is TGTGCCATCAGTGACGTTGGACTAGCGGGGACGGAGGAGACCCAGTACTTC. Protein sequence: CAISDVGLAGTEETQYF.

A word on this clonotype: Here the CDR3 omits its conserved ending phenylalanine or tryptophan, so a read error is the likely source. Because the CDR3's place on the DNA is in doubt, the DNA is left out and the CDR3 is given as listed by TCRdb. The rearrangement joins TRBV7-9 to TRBJ1-4; the table's TRBD1 call for D was not verified on the DNA. The CDR3 is 11 amino acids long, termini counted. Germline CDR1 SEHNR, CDR2 FQNEAQ (reference sequence). The CDR3 here is CASSPPGHLSL.

CDR3 sequence: CASSQDRSGGLGHGYTF. In DNA, the CDR3 is TGTGCCAGCAGCCAAGATAGGTCAGGAGGACTGGGCCATGGCTACACCTTC. The chain links TRBV24-1 to TRBJ1-2; D uncertain. This CDR3 is built from 17 residues. CDR1 is KGHDR, CDR2 SFDVKD, per germline. Trimming removed 11 bases from V and 6 bases from J, with 30 bases in between.